This T cell receptor (beta chain) was sequenced for a study of shared clonotypes between healthy human individuals. Regarding this clone: Its matching antigen is unknown. Other DNA sequences in the sample encode the same CDR3.

Study-wide results and caveats: Limited genetic and exposure-history diversity came from having few donors.

The method was immunoSEQ multiplex PCR; TCRdb's version includes in-frame clones alone and lacks a portion of them. The table lists 950,000 to 1,300,000 clones, 75% of them singletons, with over 1.3% in the top ten. Unmatched junction bases numbered 6, after V lost 4 bases and J lost 0 bases. Germline CDR1 SGHRS, CDR2 YFSETQ. The CDR3 contains 15 residues. V and J are TRBV5-1 and TRBJ2-7, with TRBD1 matching 8 bases. The origin of this receptor is a man aged 18 to 35 in good health. The specimen was memory CD4+ T cells sorted from blood. Regarding subset: CD45RA-negative fraction. Written as DNA, the CDR3 is TGCGCCAGCAGCCCCAGACAGGGGACCTCCTACGAGCAGTACTTC. Translated: CASSPRQGTSYEQYF.